The 27 T cell receptor beta chains below all came from one sample that was sequenced in a study of T cell changes during pregnancy in multiple sclerosis. The protocol was immunoSEQ multiplex PCR, while the TCRdb copy is restricted to in-frame clones and leaves out a portion. This sample has 70,000 to 95,000 clones, with around nine tenths found just once. This specimen was peripheral blood, taken before pregnancy. Receptors originate from a female donor with multiple sclerosis, enrolled in a pregnancy study.

The J gene is TRBJ2-1, the V gene TRBV27, with 10 bases fitting TRBD1. Germline CDR1 reads MNHEY; CDR2 reads SMNVEV (reference sequence). V lost 3 bases to trimming and J lost 3 bases; unmatched junction nucleotides: 11. The CDR3 spans 18 residues. For the CDR3, the DNA is TGTGCCAGCAGTTTGGGGACAGGGGCCATTTCCCTCTACAATGAGCAGTTCTTC. Its translation: CASSLGTGAISLYNEQFF.

This clone was detected once. The chain joins TRBV11-2 to TRBJ1-1; perhaps TRBD1 as D (6 bases). CDR1 and CDR2 from the germline V gene are SGHAT and FQNNGV. This CDR3 has 14 residues. The ends were cut back, 3 bases at V and 5 bases at J, with 13 bases in the middle. Written as DNA, the CDR3 is TGTGCCAGCAGCTTGACAGGCCAAACTACTGAAGCTTTCTTT. This sequence encodes CASSLTGQTTEAFF.

The CDR3 DNA reads TGTGCCAGCAGCCCGTCCTCCTTCCGGGGGAGAGAGACCCAGTACTTC. Encoded protein: CASSPSSFRGRETQYF. This chain links TRBV7-2 with TRBJ2-5, with D possibly matching TRBD2 (6 bases). Per the germline V gene, CDR1 is SGHTA and CDR2 is FQGNSA. V shed 5 bases and J shed 4 bases, with 20 bases lying between them. The CDR3 is made up of 16 amino acids.

The rearrangement joins TRBV10-1 to TRBJ2-5, with D tentatively TRBD1 (6 bases). The CDR3 is 14 amino acids. The germline CDR1 and CDR2 sequences are WNHNN and SYGVQD (reference sequence). V was trimmed by 2 bases and J by 6 bases, leaving 13 bases between them. The CDR3 nucleotides are TGCGCCAGCAGTGAGGATCAGGGGCGAAAGACCCAGTACTTC. Protein product: CASSEDQGRKTQYF.

This clone is a singleton in its sample. The CDR3 is CASSPSVDYNEKLFF. The CDR3 DNA reads TGTGCCAGCTCCCCCTCCGTTGACTATAATGAAAAACTGTTTTTT. The chain joins TRBV18 to TRBJ1-4, with D hard to call. V was clipped by 6 bases and J by 4 bases, with 15 bases between them. Germline CDR1 is KGHSH and CDR2 is LQKENI. The CDR3 runs to 15 residues.

This chain connects TRBV28 to TRBJ2-7, with D perhaps TRBD1 (5 bases). CDR3 length: 16 amino acids. Germline V gene sequence: CDR1 MDHEN, CDR2 SYDVKM. V lost 2 bases, J lost 2 bases, and 16 bases lay in between. The CDR3 nucleotides are TGTGCCAGCAGTTTACACCCCCAGGGTGGGGCCTACGAGCAGTACTTC. This encodes CASSLHPQGGAYEQYF.

This clone has a single count. The genes are TRBV7-3 and TRBJ2-1, with no clear D. This CDR3 is 16 amino acids long. CDR1 and CDR2 (germline): SGHTA, FQGTGA. Trimming shortened V by 1 base and J by 0 bases, and 10 bases separated the two germline ends. CDR3 in DNA: TGTGCCAGCAGCTTAATGCCTACTCGCTCCTACAATGAGCAGTTCTTC. This codes for CASSLMPTRSYNEQFF.

The chain combines TRBV7-2 with TRBJ1-4; D is perhaps TRBD1 (5 bases). With 5 bases removed from V and 1 base from J, the gap between germline ends came to 11 bases. The CDR3 runs to 15 residues. Germline-derived CDR1 and CDR2 are SGHTA and FQGNSA. The CDR3 DNA reads as TGTGCCAGCAGCACTCCGGGACTAACTAATGAAAAACTGTTTTTT. As protein: CASSTPGLTNEKLFF.

The CDR3 loop is CASSPVSSYNEQFF. The CDR3 DNA reads TGTGCCAGCAGCCCCGTGAGCTCCTACAATGAGCAGTTCTTC. The chain carries TRBV6-6 and TRBJ2-1; D is ambiguous. V was clipped by 6 bases and J by 0 bases, with 9 bases between them. CDR1 MNHNY and CDR2 SVGAGI come from the germline V gene (reference sequence). The CDR3 consists of 14 residues.

V usage is TRBV5-4 and J usage is TRBJ2-6; TRBD2 agrees at 8 bases. The CDR3 consists of 17 residues. Losses at the gene ends were 0 bases for V and 0 bases for J; bases not matched to a gene: 2. Looked up from germline, CDR1 is SGHNT and CDR2 is YYREEE (reference sequence). The CDR3 here is CASSLGTSSSGANVLTF. CDR3 coding DNA: TGTGCCAGCAGCTTGGGGACTAGCTCCTCTGGGGCCAACGTCCTGACTTTC.

The chain couples TRBV6-1 to TRBJ2-3; 13 bases agree with TRBD2. Germline V gene lookup returns CDR1 MNHNS and CDR2 SASEGT. The CDR3 spans 15 residues. V lost 4 bases and J lost 4; bases outside the gene matches: 2. For the CDR3, the DNA is TGTGCCAGCAGTGGGACTAGCGGGGGACCAGATACGCAGTATTTT. Residues: CASSGTSGGPDTQYF.

The rearrangement links TRBV11-3 to TRBJ2-1, with 11 nucleotides matching TRBD2. Trimming cost V 5 bases and J 7 bases; bases outside gene matches: 10. Germline V lookup: CDR1 SGHNT, CDR2 YENEEA. The CDR3 runs 16 residues. CDR3: CASSRVAGGPGNEQFF. The CDR3 DNA reads as TGTGCCAGCAGCCGGGTAGCGGGGGGGCCTGGGAATGAGCAGTTCTTC. The full variable domain, its missing parts supplied by reference TRBV11-3 and TRBJ2-1, is EAGVVQSPRYKIIEKKQPVAFWCNPISGHNTLYWYLQNLGQGPELLIRYENEEAVDDSQLPKDRFSAERLKGVDSTLKIQPAELGDSAVYLCASSRVAGGPGNEQFFGPGTRLTVL.

This clone appeared a few times. The rearrangement links TRBV30 to TRBJ1-2; a weak D match, TRBD1 (5 bases). Germline assignment: CDR1 GTSNPN and CDR2 SVGIG (reference sequence). CDR3 length: 13 amino acids. V was pared by 0 bases and J by 4 bases, with 9 bases between. CDR3 DNA: TGTGCCTGGAGTGTAGGCAGGGCCTATGGCTACACCTTC. This encodes CAWSVGRAYGYTF.

The chain recombines TRBV9 with TRBJ2-5, with 11 bases fitting TRBD2. CDR1 and CDR2 from the germline V gene are SGDLS and YYNGEE. The CDR3 consists of 18 residues. With 3 bases clipped from V and 5 bases from J, the junction kept 15 bases outside the gene matches. CDR3 DNA: TGTGCCAGCAGCGCCATAGCGGGGGGGCCTTTTTCCGTCGAGACCCAGTACTTC. It translates to CASSAIAGGPFSVETQYF.

This clone appeared a single time. The V gene is TRBV11-2, the J gene TRBJ1-6, with a weak D call TRBD1 (5 bases). Germline V CDR1 and CDR2: SGHAT, FQNNGV. V was trimmed by 3 bases and J by 4 bases, leaving 19 bases between them. There are 18 residues in the CDR3. In DNA, the CDR3 is TGTGCCAGCAGCTTCATAATTGGGGCCGGGGGGTATAATTCACCCCTCCACTTT. This codes for CASSFIIGAGGYNSPLHF.

The CDR3 loop is CASTHLEGTEAFF. CDR3 DNA: TGTGCCAGTACCCACCTCGAGGGTACTGAAGCTTTCTTT. The V and J genes are TRBV19 and TRBJ1-1; D gene unclear. Germline V gene sequence: CDR1 LNHDA, CDR2 SQIVND (reference sequence). CDR3 length equals 13 residues. V was clipped by 7 bases and J by 5 bases, with 14 bases between them.

This clone has a single count. The rearrangement joins TRBV4-3 to TRBJ2-3; tentative D call: TRBD2 (7 bases). CDR3 length: 15 amino acids. The germline V gene has CDR1 LGHNA and CDR2 YSLEER. V was shortened by 0 bases and J by 12 bases, with 19 bases between the two germline ends. CDR3: CASSQEARGAGFQYF. The CDR3 nucleotides read TGCGCCAGCAGCCAAGAAGCCCGGGGGGCAGGGTTCCAGTATTTT.

The chain links TRBV2 to TRBJ1-2; no reliable D call. V was trimmed by 0 bases and J by 5 bases, leaving 13 bases between them. This CDR3 has 15 residues. CDR1 SNHLY and CDR2 FYNNEI come from the germline V gene. The CDR3 protein is CASSEALGGIYGYTF. In DNA, the CDR3 is TGTGCCAGCAGTGAAGCGCTTGGAGGGATTTATGGCTACACCTTC.

This chain joins TRBV4-1 and TRBJ2-1; possibly TRBD2 for D (7 bases). V was trimmed by 0 bases and J by 8 bases, leaving 20 bases between them. Germline V CDR1 and CDR2: MGHRA, YSYEKL. This CDR3 contains 17 residues. CDR3 bases: TGCGCCAGCAGCCAAGATCAAGGGGGGGGGACTTCGGATGAGCAGTTCTTC. Residues: CASSQDQGGGTSDEQFF.

This sequence joins TRBV19 and TRBJ1-5; D is uncertain. Germline V lookup: CDR1 LNHDA, CDR2 SQIVND (reference sequence). Trimming pared 6 bases from V and 8 bases from J, leaving 8 bases between. This CDR3 has 11 residues. For the CDR3, the DNA is TGTGCCAGTAGCCCCGTTGAGCCCCAGCATTTT. Translated: CASSPVEPQHF.

V usage is TRBV6-5 and J usage is TRBJ1-2; D might be TRBD1 (6 bases). Germline CDR1 reads MNHEY; CDR2 reads SVGAGI. The CDR3 runs 13 residues. V lost 5 bases, J lost 8 bases, and 15 bases lay in between. CDR3: CASSHRNRAGYTF. In nucleotides, the CDR3 is TGTGCCAGCAGTCACCGAAACAGGGCGGGCTACACCTTC.

This clone was detected only once. The rearrangement uses TRBV4-1 and TRBJ1-6; D not resolved. The CDR3 totals 17 residues. V lost 3 bases, J lost 6 bases, and 18 bases lay in between. CDR1 is MGHRA and CDR2 is YSYEKL in the germline V gene. Here the CDR3 reads CASSQSTGSIFNSPLHF. The CDR3 nucleotides are TGCGCCAGCAGCCAGAGTACCGGGTCCATTTTTAATTCACCCCTCCACTTT.

A few counts support this clone. The chain uses TRBV5-1 and TRBJ1-2; D unclear. The V gene's germline CDR1 is SGHRS and CDR2 YFSETQ. This CDR3 has 15 amino acids. V lost 3 bases to trimming and J lost 4 bases, with 16 bases between them. CDR3 sequence (DNA): TGCGCCAGCAGCTCCGTTCTAGGTAGTTCCTATGGCTACACCTTC. Translated: CASSSVLGSSYGYTF.

This clone has just one count. V usage is TRBV7-8 and J usage is TRBJ1-5, with D perhaps matching TRBD1 (6 bases). The CDR3 loop spans 15 amino acids. The germline CDR1 and CDR2 sequences are SGHVS and FQNEAQ. The V end lost 1 base, the J end lost 5 bases, and 12 bases lay between the germline ends. The CDR3 protein is CASSLGWGPDQPQHF. DNA of the CDR3: TGTGCCAGCAGCTTAGGCTGGGGGCCGGATCAGCCCCAGCATTTT.

This clone was picked up one time. This chain joins TRBV5-5 and TRBJ2-3; D call uncertain. Trimming took off 0 bases at V and 4 bases at J, with 15 bases between the two ends. There are 16 residues in the CDR3. In germline, CDR1 is SGHKS, CDR2 YYEKEE (reference sequence). CDR3: CASSLDSSRSPDTQYF. Here the CDR3 DNA reads TGTGCCAGCAGCTTGGATAGCAGCCGTAGTCCAGATACGCAGTATTTT.

The rearrangement joins TRBV11-2 to TRBJ1-1; 7 positions match TRBD1. The ends lost 6 bases at V and 8 bases at J; junction bases unmatched: 9. CDR1 is SGHAT, CDR2 FQNNGV, per germline. The CDR3 covers 13 residues. CDR3: CASRQENRGEAFF. DNA for the CDR3: TGTGCCAGCAGACAAGAAAACAGGGGCGAAGCTTTCTTT.

The count of this clone is one. The V gene is TRBV10-3, the J gene TRBJ2-1; 9 bases are a match to TRBD2. Germline loops: CDR1 ENHRY, CDR2 SYGVKD. Germline trimming cut 6 bases from V and 6 bases from J; bases unmatched to any gene: 18. This CDR3 has 18 amino acids. The chain's CDR3 is CAIRSPGGTGGGANEQFF. The DNA of the CDR3 is TGTGCCATCAGATCCCCAGGCGGGACGGGCGGGGGGGCCAATGAGCAGTTCTTC.